This TCR beta chain was identified during a study of CD8 T cells in ankylosing spondylitis. Germline CDR1 SNHLY, CDR2 FYNNEI. The CDR3 covers 15 residues. V gave up 4 bases and J gave up 3 bases, with 14 bases separating them. TCRdb independently ran MiXCR on the 5' RACE reads; one entry per CDR3 protein. The repertoire holds around 340,000 distinct CDR3 sequences, about 15% seen once, with about 1% in the top ten. The chain uses TRBV2 and TRBJ2-3; D tentatively fits TRBD1 or TRBD2 (6 bases each). This TCR was recovered from a male donor with ankylosing spondylitis or in good health (not recorded which). The specimen was blood, either unsorted or a sorted T cell fraction (not recorded which). In DNA, the CDR3 is TGTGCCAGCAGTGGCATCAAGGGGGGTACAGATACGCAGTATTTT. Encoded protein: CASSGIKGGTDTQYF. The complete variable domain, with remaining parts taken from reference TRBV2 and TRBJ2-3, reads EPEVTQTPSHQVTQMGQEVILRCVPISNHLYFYWYRQILGQKVEFLVSFYNNEISEKSEIFDDQFSVERPDGSNFTLKIRSTKLEDSAMYFCASSGIKGGTDTQYFGPGTRLTVL.